The rows below give T cell receptor beta chains drawn from one sample of a study of blood T cell repertoires in COVID-19. TCRdb keeps only in-frame clones here, not all; method: immunoSEQ multiplex PCR. The repertoire has about 200,000 clones, almost 85% of them found once; the top ten carry roughly 6.9%. Sequences were obtained from peripheral blood. The receptors were gathered from a human donor with acute or convalescent COVID-19. The donor label of this sample is uncertain. Both conserved end residues are part of each CDR3. The D gene is left open where the match is weak. Clone size is not always given. Where it is, it says once, few, many or a class for expanded clones.

TRBJ2-1 NA TRBV7-6 TRBD2 TGTGCCAGCACCTCCGTCGCCGGGACTAGCGGGAACTACAATGAGCAGTTCTTC CASTSVAGTSGNYNEQFF
TRBJ2-3 NA TRBV2 TRBD2 TGTGCCAGCAAGCGGGAGGGAAGGGGAGATACGCAGTATTTT CASKREGRGDTQYF
TRBJ2-7 NA TRBV7-6 TRBD2 TGTGCCAGCAGCATGACTAGCGGGGGGGACTACGAGCAGTACTTC CASSMTSGGDYEQYF
TRBJ1-4 NA TRBV30 TRBD1 TGTGCCTGGAGTCTCGGGACAGGGGGCTATGAAAAACTGTTTTTT CAWSLGTGGYEKLFF
TRBJ2-2 once TRBV4-3 TRBD1 TGCGCCAGCAGCCGGGGACAGCTCACCGGGGAGCTGTTTTTT CASSRGQLTGELFF
TRBJ2-7 few TRBV27 TRBD1 TGTGCCAGCAGTTTTCAACAGGGGTCCTACGAGCAGTACTTC CASSFQQGSYEQYF
TRBJ2-2 few TRBV5-1 NA TGCGCCAGCAGCTTGGAATTGGCGGGGGCAGGGGAGCTGTTTTTT CASSLELAGAGELFF
TRBJ2-1 NA TRBV9 NA TGTGCCAGCAGCGTAGGCGGGCTCTCCTACAATGAGCAGTTCTTC CASSVGGLSYNEQFF
TRBJ1-1 NA TRBV30 NA TGTGCCTGGAGCCGTAACGGTCCTGAAGCTTTCTTT CAWSRNGPEAFF
TRBJ2-7 once TRBV5-1 NA TGCGCCAGCAGCCCGGGGACCTACGAGCAGTACTTC CASSPGTYEQYF
TRBJ2-2 NA TRBV7-3 TRBD2 TGTGCCAGCAGCCCCCGAGCGGGGACGAACACCGGGGAGCTGTTTTTT CASSPRAGTNTGELFF
TRBJ1-4 once TRBV4-3 TRBD1 TGCGCCAGCAGCCCTCAGGGGGCTAATGAAAAACTGTTTTTT CASSPQGANEKLFF
TRBJ2-5 NA TRBV25-1 NA TGTGCCAGCAGTGAAGGAGGGGCCATCCAAGAGACCCAGTACTTC CASSEGGAIQETQYF
TRBJ2-2 NA TRBV2 TRBD1 TGTGCCAGTGCACAGGGGGCCCCGACCCGGACCGGGGAGCTGTTTTTT CASAQGAPTRTGELFF
TRBJ2-7 NA TRBV28 NA TGTGCCAGCAGCCTGACCCCTGGGCAGCCTTCGCAGTACTTC CASSLTPGQPSQYF
TRBJ2-2 once TRBV5-1 TRBD2 TGCGCCAGCAGCAATAGCGGGAGGGACACCGGGGAGCTGTTTTTT CASSNSGRDTGELFF